Listed here are 28 T cell receptor beta chains from one sample, sequenced in a study of immune heterogeneity within non-small cell lung tumors. It was a multiplex PCR that amplified TCR beta CDR3, with 32 V and 13 J primers. TCRdb ran MiXCR on the multiplex PCR reads and lists one entry per CDR3 protein. This table holds 5,000 to 7,000 distinct CDR3 sequences, over 20% found once. Bulk tumor genomic DNA was the template, and each sample received about 590 ng. Several biopsies were collected from each primary tumor during surgery. They were spaced as far apart as possible within the tumor mass. Enrolled patients presented with newly diagnosed, previously untreated non-small cell lung cancer and underwent curative surgery. The sequenced sample consisted of lung tumor tissue. All receptors come from a woman in her sixties with non-small cell lung cancer.

Comment on this clonotype: A much larger clone differs by one base, so this may be a read error. The chain links TRBV6-1 to TRBJ2-7; D gene unclear. The CDR3 runs to 12 residues. The V gene's germline CDR1 is MNHNS and CDR2 SASEGT. CDR3 sequence reads: CASREAHYEQYF. As DNA, the CDR3 is TGTGCCAGCCGTGAAGCCCACTACGAGCAGTACTTC.

As to this clonotype: This may come from a read error, since a much larger clone is one base off. V and J are TRBV5-1 and TRBJ1-1; D is perhaps TRBD1 (5 bases). The CDR3 covers 15 residues. Germline CDR1 is SGHRS and CDR2 is YFSETQ. CDR3 DNA sequence: TGCGCCACCAGCTTGGCAGGGACCATGAACACTGAAGCTTTCTTT. As protein: CATSLAGTMNTEAFF.

This clonotype was counted at least ten times. The rearrangement links TRBV7-9 to TRBJ2-1; no clear D gene. V was pared by 1 base and J by 3 bases, with 10 bases between. Germline V gene sequence: CDR1 SEHNR, CDR2 FQNEAQ (reference sequence). The CDR3 contains 15 residues. The CDR3 reads CASSLVLGNYNEQFF. CDR3 in DNA: TGTGCCAGCAGCTTAGTTTTAGGAAACTACAATGAGCAGTTCTTC.

This clonotype was counted ten times or more. V is TRBV6-5 and J is TRBJ2-3; 7 bases agree with TRBD2. The CDR3 has 15 amino acids. Germline V CDR1 and CDR2: MNHEY, SVGAGI. V lost 0 bases, J lost 6 bases, and 6 bases stayed unmatched. This CDR3 reads CASSYSPSGRDTQYF. For the CDR3, the DNA is TGTGCCAGCAGTTACTCGCCTAGCGGCCGGGATACGCAGTATTTT.

The sample holds one count of this clonotype. V is TRBV20-1 and J is TRBJ1-2, with 7 bases lining up with TRBD1. Trimming cost V 6 bases and J 4 bases; bases outside gene matches: 8. Germline V gene lookup returns CDR1 DFQATT and CDR2 SNEGSKA (reference sequence). The CDR3 sequence is 13 residues long. The CDR3 coding sequence is TGCAGTGCCGACAGGGTAGAGAGCTATGGCTACACCTTC. Its translation: CSADRVESYGYTF.

The CDR3 DNA is TGTGCCATAGGCCCCGGGACTAGCGGAAATGAGCAGTTCTTC. Residues: CAIGPGTSGNEQFF. This chain connects TRBV10-3 to TRBJ2-1; 11 bases are shared with TRBD2. CDR1 and CDR2 (germline): ENHRY, SYGVKD. This CDR3 comprises 14 residues. V was clipped by 9 bases and J by 7 bases; unmatched bases: 8.

By share of the sample, this clonotype is medium-sized. This chain uses TRBV12-3 or TRBV12-4 with TRBJ2-1; a weak D match, TRBD1 (6 bases). The CDR3 length is 16 residues. The V and J ends lost 4 bases and 0 bases respectively, with 13 bases between them. CDR3 loop: CASSSWTASSYNEQFF. CDR3 DNA: TGTGCCAGCAGTTCCTGGACAGCGAGCTCCTACAATGAGCAGTTCTTC.

The chain recombines TRBV6-1 with TRBJ2-7; D is undetermined. CDR1 is MNHNS and CDR2 is SASEGT in the germline V gene. The V end was cut by 3 bases, the J end by 0 bases, with 12 bases between. This CDR3 is 15 amino acids long. The CDR3 DNA follows: TGTGCCAGCAGTGAGATTAGGGCAAGCTCCTACGAGCAGTACTTC. The encoded protein is CASSEIRASSYEQYF.

This clonotype showed up many times. J is TRBJ1-4 and V is TRBV20-1; D remains ambiguous. This CDR3 is built from 17 residues. Deletions cut 2 bases from V and 4 bases from J, with 20 bases between. Germline lookup yields CDR1 DFQATT and CDR2 SNEGSKA (reference sequence). The CDR3 region has the DNA TGCAGTGCTAGAAATCGTCTTCTAGCGGAAGATAATGAAAAACTGTTTTTT. Its translation is CSARNRLLAEDNEKLFF.

The CDR3 nucleotides are TGTGCCATCAAATCCTCTAGCGCGAACACCGGGGAGCTGTTTTTT. Its protein product is CAIKSSSANTGELFF. The chain has TRBV10-3 and TRBJ2-2, with a weak D call TRBD2 (6 bases). Trimming left V 7 bases short and J 0 bases short, with 12 bases between. The CDR3 is 15 residues long. Germline CDR1 ENHRY, CDR2 SYGVKD.

This clonotype was picked up a small number of times. The V call is TRBV19, the J call TRBJ1-1; possibly TRBD1 for D (6 bases). V lost 3 bases to trimming and J lost 5 bases, with 13 bases between them. Germline lookup yields CDR1 LNHDA and CDR2 SQIVND (reference sequence). This CDR3 contains 14 residues. CDR3 region: CASSMGHPGTEAFF. CDR3 bases: TGTGCCAGTAGTATGGGACACCCTGGGACTGAAGCTTTCTTT.

The V gene is TRBV11-2, the J gene TRBJ1-2, with D unclear. This CDR3 has 12 amino acids. V was trimmed by 0 bases and J by 7 bases, leaving 6 bases between them. From germline, CDR1 is SGHAT and CDR2 FQNNGV. Here the CDR3 reads CASSLDAIGYTF. The CDR3 DNA reads as TGTGCCAGCAGCTTAGATGCTATTGGCTACACCTTC. The complete variable domain, with remaining parts taken from reference TRBV11-2 and TRBJ1-2, reads EAGVAQSPRYKIIEKRQSVAFWCNPISGHATLYWYQQILGQGPKLLIQFQNNGVVDDSQLPKDRFSAERLKGVDSTLKIQPAKLEDSAVYLCASSLDAIGYTFGSGTRLTVV.

By share, this clonotype counts as medium-sized. V usage is TRBV20-1 and J usage is TRBJ1-2; weak D call: TRBD1 (5 bases). Trimming took 7 bases from V and 8 from J, leaving 17 bases between them. Germline V CDR1 and CDR2: DFQATT, SNEGSKA (reference sequence). This CDR3 has 12 amino acids. The CDR3 reads CSVGSQGEGYTF. CDR3 nucleotides: TGCAGTGTGGGCAGCCAAGGGGAGGGCTACACCTTC.

This clonotype was observed many times. The chain combines TRBV7-8 with TRBJ2-7; 12 positions match TRBD2. CDR3 length equals 15 residues. V was clipped by 6 bases and J by 6 bases; unmatched bases: 9. Germline CDR1 and CDR2: SGHVS and FQNEAQ. The CDR3 protein is CASRTLAGGLGEQYF. In nucleotides, the CDR3 is TGTGCCAGCAGAACCCTAGCGGGAGGGCTAGGCGAGCAGTACTTC.

This clonotype was detected only a few times. This chain links TRBV5-6 with TRBJ1-1; D is uncertain. The CDR3 is made up of 11 amino acids. The germline gives CDR1 SGHDT, CDR2 YYEEEE. V lost 3 bases to trimming and J lost 5 bases, with 5 bases between them. The CDR3 DNA reads TGTGCCAGCAGCTCGCAAACTGAAGCTTTCTTT. This gives the protein CASSSQTEAFF.

Concerning this clonotype itself: A read error is possible here, since a much larger clone lies one base away. V usage is TRBV7-9 and J usage is TRBJ1-1; 7 positions match TRBD1. The CDR3 contains 17 residues. Trimming cost V 7 bases and J 0 bases; bases outside gene matches: 14. Germline loops: CDR1 SEHNR, CDR2 FQNEAQ (reference sequence). CDR3 DNA: TGTGCCAGCATCTTTTCCCGTCCAGGGGGGTTGAACACTGAAGCTTTCTTT. This sequence encodes CASIFSRPGGLNTEAFF.

This clonotype rates as medium-sized. The chain couples TRBV11-3 to TRBJ2-3; D gene ambiguous. There are 13 residues in the CDR3. V lost 5 bases to trimming and J lost 5 bases, with 11 bases between them. CDR1 is SGHNT, CDR2 YENEEA, per germline. CDR3 loop: CASSHPVGDTQYF. The CDR3 DNA reads as TGTGCCAGCAGCCACCCTGTTGGAGATACGCAGTATTTT.

This clonotype is labeled as medium-sized. V gene TRBV6-1 combines with J gene TRBJ2-7; 13 bases are shared with TRBD2. J lost 2 bases, V lost 3 bases, and 1 base had no gene match. The CDR3 totals 15 residues. Germline CDR1 reads MNHNS; CDR2 reads SASEGT. Here the CDR3 reads CASSEGLAGPYEQYF. The CDR3 DNA reads as TGTGCCAGCAGTGAGGGACTAGCGGGACCCTACGAGCAGTACTTC.

Only a few counts were recorded for this clonotype. V gene TRBV3-1 combines with J gene TRBJ2-2; 9 bases are shared with TRBD2. V was clipped by 6 bases and J by 1 base; unmatched bases: 0. Germline V gene lookup returns CDR1 LGHDT and CDR2 YNNKEL (reference sequence). The CDR3 totals 14 residues. CDR3 in DNA: TGTGCCAGCAGACTAGCGGGGAACACCGGGGAGCTGTTTTTT. As protein: CASRLAGNTGELFF.

This clonotype was seen a handful of times. The V call is TRBV28, the J call TRBJ2-5; 11 nucleotides agree with TRBD2. With 5 bases clipped from V and 4 bases from J, the junction kept 6 bases outside the gene matches. Germline assignment: CDR1 MDHEN and CDR2 SYDVKM. This CDR3 contains 15 residues. CDR3 sequence: CASSKLAGDTETQYF. The DNA of the CDR3 is TGTGCCAGCAGTAAACTAGCGGGGGACACAGAGACCCAGTACTTC.

Only a few counts were recorded for this clonotype. The V gene is TRBV5-4, the J gene TRBJ2-1, with 8 bases lining up with TRBD1. The J segment lost 0 bases and the V segment lost 3 bases, leaving 8 bases of the junction unmatched. CDR1 and CDR2 from the germline V gene are SGHNT and YYREEE (reference sequence). The CDR3 spans 17 residues. The CDR3 protein is CASSSTGALSSYNEQFF. The CDR3 nucleotides read TGTGCCAGCAGCTCGACAGGGGCCCTGAGCTCCTACAATGAGCAGTTCTTC. The variable domain in full, completed from reference TRBV5-4 and TRBJ2-1, reads ETGVTQSPTHLIKTRGQQVTLRCSSQSGHNTVSWYQQALGQGPQFIFQYYREEENGRGNFPPRFSGLQFPNYSSELNVNALELDDSALYLCASSSTGALSSYNEQFFGPGTRLTVL.

This clonotype came up many times. The chain is built from TRBV20-1 and TRBJ2-7; TRBD2 might be the D (6 bases). The CDR3 totals 14 residues. Per the germline V gene, CDR1 is DFQATT and CDR2 is SNEGSKA (reference sequence). V was shortened by 1 base and J by 3 bases, with 13 bases between the two germline ends. Here the CDR3 reads CSARGRTTFYEQYF. CDR3 DNA sequence: TGCAGTGCTAGAGGGCGGACTACCTTCTACGAGCAGTACTTC.

As to this clonotype: A much larger clone differs from this one at a single base, so this may be a read error. The chain recombines TRBV27 with TRBJ2-1; 7 bases fit TRBD1. Germline V CDR1 and CDR2: MNHEY, SMNVEV (reference sequence). CDR3 length: 15 amino acids. The CDR3 DNA follows: TGTACCAGCAGTCCGGGACAGAGCTCCTACAATGAGCAGTTCTTC. It specifies CTSSPGQSSYNEQFF.

This clonotype ranks as medium-sized. The chain recombines TRBV5-1 with TRBJ2-1, with TRBD2 matching over 7 bases. V shed 0 bases and J 6 bases; nucleotides not matched to a gene: 3. Germline lookup yields CDR1 SGHRS and CDR2 YFSETQ. CDR3 length equals 14 residues. For the CDR3, the DNA is TGCGCCAGCAGCTTGGGGCGGGGGTTCAATGAGCAGTTCTTC. Encoded protein: CASSLGRGFNEQFF.

This clonotype has just a few counts. V and J are TRBV5-4 and TRBJ2-1; 10 nucleotides agree with TRBD2. The CDR3 has 13 amino acids. CDR1 is SGHNT and CDR2 is YYREEE in the germline V gene (reference sequence). With 3 bases clipped from V and 10 bases from J, the junction kept 4 bases outside the gene matches. The CDR3 protein is CASSSGLAYEQFF. The CDR3, as DNA: TGTGCCAGCAGCTCGGGACTAGCGTACGAGCAGTTCTTC. Looking up the rest from reference TRBV5-4 and TRBJ2-1 gives the full variable domain: ETGVTQSPTHLIKTRGQQVTLRCSSQSGHNTVSWYQQALGQGPQFIFQYYREEENGRGNFPPRFSGLQFPNYSSELNVNALELDDSALYLCASSSGLAYEQFFGPGTRLTVL.

This clonotype is deemed medium-sized (0.01 to 0.1%). V and J are TRBV14 and TRBJ2-7; a possible D gene is TRBD1 (8 bases). This CDR3 region has 15 residues. Between the trimmed V and J ends, which lost 7 bases and 2 bases, there was a span of 18 bases. Looked up from germline, CDR1 is SGHDN and CDR2 is FVKESK. The CDR3 coding sequence is TGTGCCAGCATCCCACAGGGGGAGGGCCCCTACGAGCAGTACTTC. Translated: CASIPQGEGPYEQYF.

This clonotype is categorized as medium-sized (0.01 to 0.1%). For the CDR3, the DNA is TGTGCCAGCAGCCATTTTTTCTGGAGAGATGACTCTGGAAACACCATATATTTT. It translates to CASSHFFWRDDSGNTIYF. The chain employs TRBV6-1 and TRBJ1-3; no reliable D call. Germline-derived CDR1 and CDR2 are MNHNS and SASEGT. This CDR3 contains 18 residues. V was trimmed by 6 bases and J by 0 bases, leaving 21 bases between them.

By proportion, this clonotype is medium-sized. The chain links TRBV5-1 to TRBJ2-2; 11 bases are a match to TRBD2. Per germline, CDR1 SGHRS and CDR2 YFSETQ. This CDR3 is 17 amino acids long. The V and J ends lost 2 bases and 9 bases, in that order; junction bases with no gene match: 12. The CDR3 nucleotides are TGCGCCAGCAGCTTACTAGCGGGAGAAATCGTTGGCAGGGAGCTGTTTTTT. Its translation is CASSLLAGEIVGRELFF.